The 26 T cell receptor beta chains listed next were all sequenced from one sample in a study of T cell changes during pregnancy in multiple sclerosis. TCRdb keeps only in-frame clones here, not all; method: immunoSEQ multiplex PCR. The table shows under 40,000 clones, with around nine tenths occurring only once. Here the sequenced sample was CD8+ T cells from peripheral blood mononuclear cells, taken before pregnancy. The receptor source for this set is a female donor with multiple sclerosis, enrolled in a pregnancy study.

The chain recombines TRBV29-1 with TRBJ1-2; the match to TRBD1 covers 9 bases. Trimming removed 7 bases from V and 0 bases from J; junction bases left unmatched: 3. Germline values: CDR1 SQVTM, CDR2 ANQGSEA. CDR3 length equals 13 residues. In nucleotides, the CDR3 is TGCAGCGCGACAGGGGGTGCTAACTATGGCTACACCTTC. Protein: CSATGGANYGYTF.

This clone was recorded only once. CDR3 sequence (DNA): TGCAGCTTCCAGGGGTACAATGAGCAGTTCTTC. Protein product: CSFQGYNEQFF. This rearrangement joins TRBV29-1 to TRBJ2-1, with D perhaps TRBD1 (6 bases). Looked up from germline, CDR1 is SQVTM and CDR2 is ANQGSEA. V shed 8 bases and J shed 4 bases, with 9 bases lying between them. The length of the CDR3 is 11 residues.

V is TRBV19 and J is TRBJ1-2; D is unresolved. Germline V gene lookup returns CDR1 LNHDA and CDR2 SQIVND (reference sequence). Trimming stripped 7 bases from V and 6 bases from J, with 18 bases between. This CDR3 has 14 amino acids. DNA for the CDR3: TGTGCCAGTATGTATTGGAGTGGCAGCGATGGCTACACCTTC. It translates to CASMYWSGSDGYTF.

CDR3 in amino acids: CASSFGGLFGGYTF. The CDR3 nucleotides are TGTGCCAGCAGTTTCGGGGGGCTCTTTGGGGGCTACACCTTC. The rearrangement uses TRBV27 and TRBJ1-2; a weak D match, TRBD1 (6 bases). In germline, CDR1 is MNHEY, CDR2 SMNVEV (reference sequence). V dropped 3 bases and J dropped 8 bases, with 16 bases sitting between them. This CDR3 spans 14 amino acids.

As concerns this clone: The same CDR3 also results from other DNA sequences found in this sample. The V call is TRBV4-3, the J call TRBJ2-7; D may be TRBD1 (5 bases). This CDR3 has 15 amino acids. The ends were cut back, 5 bases at V and 1 base at J, with 15 bases in the middle. Per the germline V gene, CDR1 is LGHNA and CDR2 is YSLEER. CDR3 nucleotide sequence: TGCGCCAGCAGCTCATGGCAGGGTGATTCCTACGAGCAGTACTTC. It is translated as CASSSWQGDSYEQYF.

This clone was seen once. The chain links TRBV5-4 to TRBJ2-5; D gene unclear. CDR3 length: 14 residues. Germline CDR1 and CDR2: SGHNT and YYREEE (reference sequence). Trimming shortened V by 0 bases and J by 1 base, and 7 bases separated the two germline ends. The chain's CDR3 is CASSLDGSQETQYF. In DNA form, the CDR3 reads TGTGCCAGCAGCTTGGACGGTTCCCAAGAGACCCAGTACTTC.

The chain couples TRBV6-5 to TRBJ2-3, with 7 bases that match TRBD2. In germline, CDR1 is MNHEY, CDR2 SVGAGI. The CDR3 is 16 amino acids. Trimming cost V 8 bases and J 5 bases; bases outside gene matches: 16. CDR3 nucleotide sequence: TGTGCCAGCTCTTACTTTATCGGACTAGATCGAGATACGCAGTATTTT. Translated: CASSYFIGLDRDTQYF.

The chain uses TRBV5-6 and TRBJ1-2; TRBD1 matches at 8 bases. The CDR3 runs 14 residues. Per the germline V gene, CDR1 is SGHDT and CDR2 is YYEEEE. J lost 8 bases, V lost 4 bases, and 10 bases had no gene match. This CDR3 reads CASSTGTGPWGYTF. CDR3 sequence (DNA): TGTGCCAGCAGCACAGGGACAGGCCCTTGGGGCTACACCTTC. Supplemented by reference TRBV5-6 and TRBJ1-2, the full variable domain reads DAGVTQSPTHLIKTRGQQVTLRCSPKSGHDTVSWYQQALGQGPQFIFQYYEEEERQRGNFPDRFSGHQFPNYSSELNVNALLLGDSALYLCASSTGTGPWGYTFGSGTRLTVV.

This clone was seen only a few times. The chain has TRBV5-1 and TRBJ2-3, with TRBD1 matching over 11 bases. With 0 bases clipped from V and 4 bases from J, the junction kept 1 base outside the gene matches. Germline-derived CDR1 and CDR2 are SGHRS and YFSETQ. The CDR3 has 15 amino acids. CDR3 sequence (DNA): TGCGCCAGCAGCTTGGAGGGACAGGGGGCAGATACGCAGTATTTT. This sequence encodes CASSLEGQGADTQYF.

This chain uses TRBV11-2 with TRBJ1-2; tentative D call: TRBD1 (5 bases). CDR1 is SGHAT and CDR2 is FQNNGV in the germline V gene. The CDR3 is 15 residues long. Trimming removed 2 bases from V and 0 bases from J, with 10 bases in between. The CDR3 region has the DNA TGTGCCAGCAGCTTAACAGGTTCCCCTAACTATGGCTACACCTTC. Its translation is CASSLTGSPNYGYTF.

This chain uses TRBV10-3 with TRBJ2-1, with 8 bases aligning to TRBD1. V was pared by 8 bases and J by 4 bases, with 13 bases of the junction left unmatched. This CDR3 is 16 amino acids long. Germline V gives CDR1 ENHRY, CDR2 SYGVKD. In DNA, the CDR3 is TGTGCCATCGCACCCGACGGGACAGGTGAATACAATGAGCAGTTCTTC. Amino acids: CAIAPDGTGEYNEQFF.

V gene TRBV7-9 combines with J gene TRBJ2-1; 9 bases match TRBD1. Germline values: CDR1 SEHNR, CDR2 FQNEAQ (reference sequence). Germline trimming cut 5 bases from V and 5 bases from J; bases unmatched to any gene: 7. CDR3 length: 15 residues. CDR3 bases: TGTGCCAGCAGCCTTCCGGGACAGGGAAACAATGAGCAGTTCTTC. Protein sequence: CASSLPGQGNNEQFF.

This chain joins TRBV7-6 and TRBJ2-5, with 10 bases identical to TRBD1. The V and J ends lost 3 bases and 3 bases, in that order; junction bases with no gene match: 7. CDR1 SGHVS and CDR2 FNYEAQ come from the germline V gene. The CDR3 is made up of 16 amino acids. The CDR3 reads CASSLFDGTGEETQYF. The CDR3 DNA sequence: TGTGCCAGCAGCTTGTTCGACGGGACAGGGGAAGAGACCCAGTACTTC. Drawing the rest from reference TRBV7-6 and TRBJ2-5, the complete variable domain is GAGVSQSPRYKVTKRGQDVALRCDPISGHVSLYWYRQALGQGPEFLTYFNYEAQQDKSGLPNDRFSAERPEGSISTLTIQRTEQRDSAMYRCASSLFDGTGEETQYFGPGTRLLVL.

In nucleotides, the CDR3 is TGTGCCAGCAGTTCCCCCCGGGGGGCCAATGGCTACACCTTC. Translating it yields CASSSPRGANGYTF. The J gene is TRBJ1-2, the V gene TRBV27; D might be TRBD1 (6 bases). The CDR3 length is 14 residues. Trimming took off 4 bases at V and 6 bases at J, with 15 bases between the two ends. The germline gives CDR1 MNHEY, CDR2 SMNVEV (reference sequence).

The V and J genes are TRBV9 and TRBJ1-5; 7 bases align to TRBD1. The germline V gene encodes CDR1 SGDLS and CDR2 YYNGEE. The V gene end was trimmed by 3 bases and the J gene end by 7 bases; junction bases not matched to a gene: 7. The length of the CDR3 is 14 residues. CDR3 amino acids: CASSGGTALQPQHF. The DNA for the CDR3 is TGTGCCAGCAGCGGAGGGACAGCATTACAGCCCCAGCATTTT. Full variable domain (remainder filled in from reference TRBV9 and TRBJ1-5): DSGVTQTPKHLITATGQRVTLRCSPRSGDLSVYWYQQSLDQGLQFLIQYYNGEERAKGNILERFSAQQFPDLHSELNLSSLELGDSALYFCASSGGTALQPQHFGDGTRLSIL.

The rearrangement joins TRBV5-8 to TRBJ1-5; D possibly corresponds to TRBD1 (5 bases). The germline V and J ends were trimmed by 5 bases and 2 bases, with 23 bases remaining between them. CDR3 length: 18 residues. The germline CDR1 and CDR2 sequences are SGHTS and YDEGEE. CDR3 residues: CASRDRGGFSVGNQPQHF. In DNA, the CDR3 is TGTGCCAGCAGGGACCGGGGGGGGTTTTCAGTTGGCAATCAGCCCCAGCATTTT.

The chain has TRBV2 and TRBJ2-1; TRBD2 aligns across 9 bases. This CDR3 has 15 amino acids. V lost 6 bases, J lost 10 bases, and 13 bases stayed unmatched. In germline, CDR1 is SNHLY, CDR2 FYNNEI. CDR3 bases: TGTGCCAGCAGCTTGACTGGGCTAGCGGGGCGAGAGCAGTTCTTC. Translated, it gives CASSLTGLAGREQFF. The full variable domain, in which reference TRBV2 and TRBJ2-1 provide the parts outside the CDR3, is EPEVTQTPSHQVTQMGQEVILRCVPISNHLYFYWYRQILGQKVEFLVSFYNNEISEKSEIFDDQFSVERPDGSNFTLKIRSTKLEDSAMYFCASSLTGLAGREQFFGPGTRLTVL.

The chain recombines TRBV11-2 with TRBJ2-7, with D perhaps TRBD2 (6 bases). The germline V and J ends were trimmed by 3 bases and 2 bases, with 14 bases remaining between them. The length of the CDR3 is 15 residues. Germline V gene data show CDR1 as SGHAT and CDR2 as FQNNGV. Here the CDR3 reads CASSFAPAGTYEQYF. The CDR3 DNA follows: TGTGCCAGCAGCTTTGCCCCCGCGGGAACCTACGAGCAGTACTTC.

The V gene is TRBV27, the J gene TRBJ2-7, with D perhaps TRBD2 (5 bases). This CDR3 spans 13 amino acids. Germline CDR1 reads MNHEY; CDR2 reads SMNVEV (reference sequence). The V end lost 7 bases, the J end lost 6 bases, and 16 bases lay between the germline ends. CDR3 protein: CASTATRGREQYF. The CDR3 DNA is TGTGCCAGCACCGCCACCCGCGGGCGCGAGCAGTACTTC.

The chain has TRBV9 and TRBJ1-1, with TRBD1 identical over 10 bases. The ends lost 0 bases at V and 3 bases at J; junction bases unmatched: 2. CDR1 SGDLS and CDR2 YYNGEE come from the germline V gene. The CDR3 runs to 15 residues. The CDR3 sequence: CASSVGDRGYTEAFF. The CDR3 nucleotides read TGTGCCAGCAGCGTAGGGGACAGGGGATACACTGAAGCTTTCTTT.

The chain carries TRBV2 and TRBJ2-5; D is uncertain. The germline gives CDR1 SNHLY, CDR2 FYNNEI. Trimming stripped 4 bases from V and 2 bases from J, with 8 bases between. The CDR3 runs to 13 residues. CDR3: CASSVTQQETQYF. The DNA for the CDR3 is TGTGCCAGCAGTGTCACCCAGCAAGAGACCCAGTACTTC.

The chain recombines TRBV9 with TRBJ2-1; D gene uncertain. V was clipped by 0 bases and J by 7 bases, with 5 bases between them. The length of the CDR3 is 12 residues. In germline, CDR1 is SGDLS, CDR2 YYNGEE. The CDR3 nucleotides read TGTGCCAGCAGCGTAGGAGTAAATGAGCAGTTCTTC. This encodes CASSVGVNEQFF.

The rearrangement uses TRBV2 and TRBJ1-5; possible D gene TRBD1, 6 bases. V lost 4 bases and J 3 bases, leaving 10 bases between the germline ends. The CDR3 is 14 residues long. Germline assignment: CDR1 SNHLY and CDR2 FYNNEI. The CDR3 here is CASSVGGNNQPQHF. In DNA form, the CDR3 reads TGTGCCAGCAGTGTAGGGGGAAACAATCAGCCCCAGCATTTT.

The chain uses TRBV11-2 and TRBJ1-3, with 7 bases identical to TRBD1. The CDR3 sequence is 14 residues long. The J segment lost 7 bases and the V segment lost 5 bases, leaving 8 bases of the junction unmatched. Germline CDR1 reads SGHAT; CDR2 reads FQNNGV. The CDR3 loop reads CASSKTGLRNTIYF. The CDR3 DNA is TGTGCCAGCAGCAAGACAGGGTTGAGGAACACCATATATTTT.

This clone has a handful of counts. The chain has TRBV28 and TRBJ1-1, with D unresolved. Deletions cut 2 bases from V and 3 bases from J, with 4 bases between. Germline V gene lookup returns CDR1 MDHEN and CDR2 SYDVKM. This CDR3 spans 12 amino acids. The CDR3 protein is CASSLRYTEAFF. In DNA form, the CDR3 reads TGTGCCAGCAGTTTACGGTACACTGAAGCTTTCTTT.

This chain joins TRBV27 and TRBJ1-5, with 7 positions matching TRBD1. This CDR3 comprises 14 residues. Germline assignment: CDR1 MNHEY and CDR2 SMNVEV (reference sequence). Germline trimming cut 5 bases from V and 5 bases from J; bases unmatched to any gene: 6. For the CDR3, the DNA is TGTGCCAGCAGTCTAGAGGGGGCTCATCAGCCCCAGCATTTT. Protein sequence: CASSLEGAHQPQHF.